This T cell receptor beta chain was obtained from a study of tumor-infiltrating lymphocytes in primary liver carcinoma. A note on this clonotype: What it binds is unknown.

In germline, CDR1 is SGHAT, CDR2 FQNNGV. There are 14 residues in the CDR3. V was cut by 7 bases and J by 0 bases, with 12 bases left in between. Total RNA (around 0.45 ug) served as template for TCR beta cDNA synthesis primed by a constant-region primer. It was through three nested multiplex PCR rounds of slightly modified ARM-PCR that TCR beta libraries arose. Use of TRBV1-TRBV30 forward primers with a C-beta reverse primer characterized the first two PCR rounds, which lasted nine to eleven cycles each. TCRdb independently ran MiXCR on the multiplex PCR reads; one entry per CDR3 protein. The sample shows 20,000 to 30,000 distinct CDR3 sequences, around 78% of them seen only once. Study observations and caveats: Whereas tumor region pairs overlapped more, tumor-adjacent and tumor-blood pairs overlapped less. Compared with blood, tumor repertoires held significantly more in their top 250 clones.

Scientists recovered RNA and DNA together from around 20-30 mg of unsorted bulk tissue. Researchers took samples from five separate regions of each tumor. This TCR came from a man in his forties or fifties with primary liver carcinoma and hepatitis B virus infection. The chain is built from TRBV11-2 and TRBJ1-1; D perhaps matches TRBD1 (5 bases). The source material was liver tumor tissue from sampling region 3. Subset defined: tumor region T3, left-lateral pole. The chain's CDR3 is CASTGGRVNTEAFF. The DNA for the CDR3 is TGTGCCAGCACTGGTGGCAGGGTGAACACTGAAGCTTTCTTT.